A selection of T cell receptor beta chains follows, all from one sample in a study of cytomegalovirus exposure and HLA in healthy donors. Libraries were prepared by immunoSEQ multiplex PCR; TCRdb keeps only in-frame clonotypes and omits some of them. Among roughly 160,000 clones listed, roughly 88% were seen once. Sequencing input: PBMCs. The receptor source for this set is a man in his late teens or twenties in good health and CMV-seropositive. Each CDR3 is given with its conserved first and last residue. A D gene is named only where the DNA matches it firmly. Only some rows state a clone size, as once, few, many or a class for expanded clones.

>.|TRBD1|TRBV7-8|TRBJ1-5
CASSFSSHRGGNQPQHF
TGTGCCAGCAGCTTTTCCTCCCACAGGGGAGGCAATCAGCCCCAGCATTTT
>.|TRBD1|TRBV25-1|TRBJ2-5
CASSGTGETGQETQYF
TGTGCCAGCAGTGGTACAGGGGAGACCGGGCAAGAGACCCAGTACTTC
>.|.|TRBV5-1|TRBJ2-2
CASSSEGTGELFF
TGCGCCAGCAGCTCGGAGGGTACCGGGGAGCTGTTTTTT
>.|.|TRBV30|TRBJ2-7
CAWGGGGAWGYEQYF
TGTGCCTGGGGCGGCGGCGGGGCGTGGGGCTACGAGCAGTACTTC
>.|TRBD1|TRBV13|TRBJ1-2
CASRSGGAGYTF
TGTGCCAGCAGATCAGGGGGTGCTGGCTACACCTTC
>.|TRBD2|TRBV5-1|TRBJ2-5
CASSGGTSGEETQYF
TGCGCCAGCAGCGGAGGGACTAGCGGAGAAGAGACCCAGTACTTC
>.|TRBD1|TRBV7-8|TRBJ1-6
CASSLDRGNSPLHF
TGTGCCAGCAGCCTGGACAGGGGAAATTCACCCCTCCACTTT
>.|TRBD1|TRBV7-9|TRBJ1-5
CASSSTGGHQPQHF
TGTGCCAGCAGCTCGACAGGGGGCCATCAGCCCCAGCATTTT
>.|.|TRBV5-1|TRBJ1-1
CASSLSARGRDTEAFF
TGCGCCAGCAGCTTGTCCGCCAGAGGGCGGGACACTGAAGCTTTCTTT
>.|TRBD1|TRBV19|TRBJ1-1
CASGLGDRKNTEAFF
TGTGCCAGCGGACTAGGGGACAGGAAGAACACTGAAGCTTTCTTT
>.|.|TRBV4-2|TRBJ1-3
CASSQEGRGGNTIYF
TGTGCCAGCAGCCAAGAGGGACGGGGGGGAAACACCATATATTTT
>.|TRBD1|TRBV9|TRBJ1-2
CASSVPTGTGDYNYGYTF
TGTGCCAGCAGCGTACCGACCGGGACAGGGGACTACAACTATGGCTACACCTTC
>.|.|TRBV7-6|TRBJ1-5
CASSFPGEPQHF
TGTGCCAGCAGCTTCCCCGGGGAGCCCCAGCATTTT
>.|.|TRBV5-1|TRBJ1-6
CASSLIPQDSPLHF
TGCGCCAGCAGCTTAATCCCCCAGGATTCACCCCTCCACTTT
>.|.|TRBV30|TRBJ1-3
CAWSEYRAGNTIYF
TGTGCCTGGAGTGAATACAGGGCCGGAAACACCATATATTTT
>.|.|TRBV5-1|TRBJ1-2
CASSLEGGPNYGYTF
TGCGCCAGCAGCTTGGAAGGGGGACCTAACTATGGCTACACCTTC
>.|.|TRBV7-2|TRBJ2-7
CASSLADSRQGGTTYEQYF
TGTGCCAGCAGCTTAGCCGACTCTCGTCAGGGTGGTACCACCTACGAGCAGTACTTC
>.|TRBD1|TRBV7-9|TRBJ2-7
CASSSSFRDRSYEQYF
TGTGCCAGCAGCTCCTCCTTTAGGGACAGGTCTTACGAGCAGTACTTC
>.|TRBD1|TRBV30|TRBJ1-3
CAWRADRTGRNTIYF
TGTGCCTGGAGAGCAGATAGGACAGGGAGAAACACCATATATTTT
>.|TRBD2|TRBV9|TRBJ2-3
CASSVAPQLAGRTDTQYF
TGTGCCAGCAGCGTAGCCCCCCAACTAGCGGGCCGCACAGATACGCAGTATTTT
>.|.|TRBV6-5|TRBJ2-4
CASRGLAKNIQYF
TGTGCCAGCAGGGGGCTAGCCAAAAACATTCAGTACTTC
>.|.|TRBV27|TRBJ2-1
CATRPLLGGNEQFF
TGTGCCACCCGACCGCTCCTAGGGGGCAATGAGCAGTTCTTC
>.|TRBD2|TRBV7-8|TRBJ2-1
CASSFPLADYNEQFF
TGTGCCAGCAGCTTCCCCCTAGCGGACTACAATGAGCAGTTCTTC
>.|.|TRBV11-2|TRBJ1-2
CASSLTQALNYGYTF
TGTGCCAGCAGCCTCACGCAGGCTTTGAACTATGGCTACACCTTC
>.|TRBD2|TRBV9|TRBJ2-3
CASSVGSSGGTDTQYF
TGTGCCAGCAGCGTAGGAAGTAGCGGGGGAACAGATACGCAGTATTTT
>once|.|TRBV29-1|TRBJ2-5
CSVEELGNQETQYF
TGCAGCGTTGAGGAACTAGGTAACCAAGAGACCCAGTACTTC
>few|.|TRBV6-1|TRBJ1-1
CASSELPNTEAFF
TGTGCCAGCAGTGAACTCCCGAACACTGAAGCTTTCTTT
>.|TRBD2|TRBV5-1|TRBJ2-2
CASWGLAGGRTGELFF
TGCGCCAGCTGGGGACTAGCGGGGGGGCGGACCGGGGAGCTGTTTTTT
>once|.|TRBV30|TRBJ2-7
CAWSKGVYEQYF
TGTGCCTGGAGTAAGGGGGTCTACGAGCAGTACTTC
>.|.|TRBV27|TRBJ1-1
CASGRGSGAFF
TGTGCCAGCGGTAGGGGGTCTGGGGCTTTCTTT
>.|.|TRBV5-1|TRBJ2-5
CASSLAYRQETQYF
TGCGCCAGCAGCTTGGCATACAGGCAAGAGACCCAGTACTTC
>.|TRBD1|TRBV6-6|TRBJ1-1
CASSSDRGPMNTEAFF
TGTGCCAGCAGTAGCGACAGGGGGCCCATGAACACTGAAGCTTTCTTT
>.|TRBD2|TRBV5-1|TRBJ2-7
CASSFTGGGYEQYF
TGCGCCAGCAGCTTCACCGGGGGGGGTTACGAGCAGTACTTC
>once|.|TRBV2|TRBJ2-3
CASKGGRGRPTDTQYF
TGTGCCAGCAAGGGGGGCAGGGGGAGACCCACAGATACGCAGTATTTT
>.|TRBD1|TRBV19|TRBJ1-5
CASKRQGSNQPQHF
TGTGCCAGTAAAAGACAGGGTAGCAATCAGCCCCAGCATTTT
>.|.|TRBV5-1|TRBJ2-4
CASSLAPQVLAKNIQYF
TGCGCCAGCAGCTTGGCCCCACAAGTTCTAGCCAAAAACATTCAGTACTTC
>.|TRBD2|TRBV5-1|TRBJ2-1
CASRRGLAGPRDDEQFF
TGCGCCAGCAGACGGGGACTAGCGGGCCCAAGGGACGATGAGCAGTTCTTC
>.|TRBD1|TRBV9|TRBJ1-1
CASSVSAGGNTEAFF
TGTGCCAGCAGCGTATCGGCAGGGGGGAACACTGAAGCTTTCTTT
>.|TRBD1|TRBV7-2|TRBJ2-5
CASSPDRAQETQYF
TGTGCCAGCAGCCCAGACAGGGCCCAAGAGACCCAGTACTTC
>.|.|TRBV5-4|TRBJ2-1
CASSSLTRDNEQFF
TGTGCCAGCAGCTCGCTCACTAGGGATAACGAGCAGTTCTTC
>many|TRBD1|TRBV2|TRBJ2-1
CASRDRGSYNEQFF
TGTGCCAGCAGAGACAGGGGATCCTACAATGAGCAGTTCTTC
>.|.|TRBV19|TRBJ2-5
CASSISGGPETQYF
TGTGCCAGTAGTATATCGGGGGGCCCAGAGACCCAGTACTTC
>.|TRBD1|TRBV18|TRBJ2-1
CASSPRRSRTGGVNNEQFF
TGTGCCAGCTCACCTAGGAGATCACGGACAGGGGGCGTAAACAATGAGCAGTTCTTC
>.|.|TRBV7-2|TRBJ2-5
CASSLGSGFETQYF
TGTGCCAGCAGCTTGGGGAGTGGTTTCGAGACCCAGTACTTC
>once|TRBD1|TRBV19|TRBJ1-5
CASTGGTGGLQPQHF
TGTGCCAGCACCGGAGGGACAGGGGGACTTCAGCCCCAGCATTTT
>.|TRBD2|TRBV30|TRBJ2-7
CAWSVFRTSGATREQYF
TGTGCCTGGAGTGTATTTCGGACTAGCGGGGCCACCCGCGAGCAGTACTTC
>.|TRBD2|TRBV5-6|TRBJ2-7
CASSHIAGGSYEQYF
TGTGCCAGCAGCCATATAGCGGGGGGCTCCTACGAGCAGTACTTC
>.|.|TRBV30|TRBJ1-2
CAWSGVLGALGSYGYTF
TGTGCCTGGAGTGGTGTCTTGGGAGCTCTTGGGTCTTATGGCTACACCTTC
>.|TRBD1|TRBV5-1|TRBJ1-2
CASNRDREDSYTF
TGCGCCAGCAACCGGGACAGGGAAGACTCCTACACCTTC
>few|.|TRBV5-3|TRBJ2-5
CARSFNLESSETQYF
TGTGCCAGAAGCTTCAATCTGGAGTCGTCAGAGACCCAGTACTTC
>few|.|TRBV4-3|TRBJ1-5
CASSQATGYQPQHF
TGCGCCAGCAGCCAAGCAACAGGGTATCAGCCCCAGCATTTT
>.|.|TRBV9|TRBJ1-2
CASSPVFGGPSGYTF
TGTGCCAGCAGCCCGGTTTTCGGAGGGCCGAGTGGCTACACCTTC
>.|.|TRBV11-2|TRBJ2-7
CASSLDRGLSYEQYF
TGTGCCAGCAGCTTAGACCGTGGCTTATCCTACGAGCAGTACTTC
>.|TRBD1|TRBV18|TRBJ2-3
CASSLMGQFTDTQYF
TGTGCCAGCTCGCTCATGGGACAGTTCACAGATACGCAGTATTTT